The 9 T cell receptor beta chains listed next were all sequenced from one sample in a study of T cell repertoires in cytomegalovirus infection. One entry per CDR3 protein, called by TCRdb with MiXCR from the reads. Altogether nearly 700,000 distinct CDR3 sequences are present, around a third being singletons, with the ten largest covering 15% to 20%. These receptors' targets are unknown. The specimen comprised cultured PBMCs, sampled from culture after CMV antigen stimulation. The receptors derive from a human donor in good health (CMV status not recorded). Some clones in this sample may be carry-over from other donors' samples.

The V call is TRBV20-1, the J call TRBJ2-1; 8 bases agree with TRBD2. With 3 bases clipped from V and 3 bases from J, the junction kept 7 bases outside the gene matches. Germline V CDR1 and CDR2: DFQATT, SNEGSKA (reference sequence). This CDR3 has 15 residues. This CDR3 is CSARVTAGGYNEQFF. The CDR3 DNA reads TGCAGTGCTAGGGTTACGGCGGGGGGCTACAATGAGCAGTTCTTC.

This clonotype was counted ten times or more. The V and J genes are TRBV11-2 and TRBJ2-5, with D uncertain. The V gene's germline CDR1 is SGHAT and CDR2 FQNNGV. V was shortened by 1 base and J by 0 bases, with 6 bases between the two germline ends. This CDR3 contains 14 residues. CDR3: CASSLATNQETQYF. CDR3 bases: TGTGCCAGCAGCTTAGCCACCAACCAAGAGACCCAGTACTTC.

At least ten counts were recorded for this clonotype. The chain combines TRBV7-2 with TRBJ2-3; D might be TRBD1 (5 bases). V was shortened by 1 base and J by 4 bases, with 12 bases between the two germline ends. Germline CDR1 and CDR2: SGHTA and FQGNSA. This CDR3 comprises 15 residues. In nucleotides, the CDR3 is TGTGCCAGCAGCTTAGAAGCGCCCAGGGCAGATACGCAGTATTTT. As protein: CASSLEAPRADTQYF.

The J gene is TRBJ2-1, the V gene TRBV4-3, with a possible D match to TRBD2 (7 bases). CDR3 length: 14 residues. Trimming shortened V by 4 bases and J by 9 bases, and 16 bases separated the two germline ends. Per the germline V gene, CDR1 is LGHNA and CDR2 is YSLEER. In DNA form, the CDR3 reads TGCGCCAGCAGCCTCACAGTGGGAGGGGGTGAGCAGTTCTTC. Amino acids: CASSLTVGGGEQFF.

This rearrangement joins TRBV7-9 to TRBJ2-5; D is possibly TRBD1 or TRBD2 (6 bases each). The germline V gene has CDR1 SEHNR and CDR2 FQNEAQ (reference sequence). V was clipped by 3 bases and J by 2 bases, with 13 bases between them. This CDR3 spans 15 amino acids. CDR3 amino acids: CASSLTGAPQETQYF. For the CDR3, the DNA is TGTGCCAGCAGCTTGACGGGGGCCCCGCAAGAGACCCAGTACTTC.

This clonotype was seen more than once but under ten times. This rearrangement joins TRBV2 to TRBJ2-3; D unclear. CDR1 and CDR2 from the germline V gene are SNHLY and FYNNEI. The V and J ends lost 1 base and 3 bases respectively, with 8 bases between them. This CDR3 contains 14 residues. CDR3 nucleotides: TGTGCCAGCAGTGAAGGAACCTTGACAGATACGCAGTATTTT. Protein sequence: CASSEGTLTDTQYF.

This clonotype was counted between two and nine times. This sequence joins TRBV7-9 and TRBJ2-7; 8 positions agree with TRBD1. Unmatched junction bases numbered 9, after V lost 5 bases and J lost 3 bases. The CDR3 runs 15 residues. CDR1 SEHNR and CDR2 FQNEAQ come from the germline V gene (reference sequence). The CDR3 nucleotides are TGTGCCAGCAGCCCGGACACCGGGACAGGCTACGAGCAGTACTTC. This gives the protein CASSPDTGTGYEQYF.

As regards this clonotype: At one boundary the junction diverges from the germline segment, which might be a read error. This sequence joins TRBV29-1 and TRBJ2-7; 8 bases are a match to TRBD1. The CDR3 length is 15 residues. CDR1 and CDR2 from the germline V gene are SQVTM and ANQGSEA. The chain's CDR3 is CSVEGFTGGFYEQYF. CDR3 nucleotides: TGCAGCGTGGAAGGCTTTACAGGGGGATTCTACGAGCAGTACTTC.

For the CDR3, the DNA is TGCAGTGCTAGAGCTCCCGCCGACGGGACCAATGAGCAGTTCTTC. This translates into CSARAPADGTNEQFF. The chain has TRBV20-1 and TRBJ2-1; D could derive from TRBD1 or TRBD2 (5 bases each). This CDR3 contains 15 residues. V dropped 1 base and J dropped 6 bases, with 16 bases sitting between them. CDR1 and CDR2 (germline): DFQATT, SNEGSKA (reference sequence).